This T cell receptor (beta chain) was found in a study of regulatory and conventional T cells in RAG deficiency. Findings and caveats of the study: These Omenn syndrome Treg sorts may hold peripherally activated cells instead. Other subsets showed around 10-fold reductions, but Treg unique TCR beta sequences fell approximately 100-fold in these patients. Patient subsets had shorter CDR3s; Omenn Treg-Tconv overlap exceeded 75%.

Profiled with immunoSEQ multiplex PCR; TCRdb holds only in-frame clones, not every one. The top ten clones hold 34% of a sample with 8,700 or so clones, more than 75% of them seen once. CDR1 and CDR2 from the germline V gene are MNHEY and SMNVEV (reference sequence). V lost 6 bases and J 6 bases, leaving 12 bases between the germline ends. The CDR3 extends over 13 amino acids. For this clone: Its target is unknown.

This sample also appeared in a second study, on regulatory T cells. Per that study: The primer mix had 52 TRBV and 13 TRBJ primers. Patient repertoires had restricted TRB V-J pairs and skewed V and J usage, most in Tregs.

The V call is TRBV27, the J call TRBJ2-1; D possibly corresponds to TRBD1 (6 bases). The TCR comes from a human donor in good health. The specimen sequenced was CD8+ T cells sorted from blood. The CDR3 DNA reads TGTGCCAGCAGCCTACTAGGGGGCAATGAGCAGTTCTTC. Translated, it gives CASSLLGGNEQFF.